The 16 T cell receptor beta chains given below trace back to one sample, sequenced in a study of neurological immune-mediated disorders. TCRdb re-called the 5' RACE reads through MiXCR, storing one row per CDR3 protein. Seen here are some 57,000 distinct CDR3 sequences, roughly 3.5% observed once, and the top ten hold 6% to 9%. Sequenced material: PBMCs. These receptors originate from a woman between 55 and 75 years old with multiple sclerosis.

This clonotype was seen repeatedly, ten times or more. This chain joins TRBV4-1 and TRBJ1-4; D gene ambiguous. Germline loops: CDR1 MGHRA, CDR2 YSYEKL. V was pared by 4 bases and J by 0 bases, with 9 bases between. The CDR3 is made up of 15 amino acids. CDR3 in DNA: TGCGCCAGCAGCCGACTCAGTGCAACTAATGAAAAACTGTTTTTT. Protein product: CASSRLSATNEKLFF.

This clonotype was seen ten or more times. The V call is TRBV7-9, the J call TRBJ1-5; no clear D. V shed 4 bases and J shed 8 bases, with 12 bases lying between them. From germline, CDR1 is SEHNR and CDR2 FQNEAQ (reference sequence). CDR3 size: 13 residues. CDR3 nucleotides: TGTGCCAGCAGCTCCTCGGGCGCGGAGCCCCAGCATTTT. Translating it yields CASSSSGAEPQHF. Filled out from reference TRBV7-9 and TRBJ1-5, the complete variable domain reads DTGVSQNPRHKITKRGQNVTFRCDPISEHNRLYWYRQTLGQGPEFLTYFQNEAQLEKSRLLSDRFSAERPKGSFSTLEIQRTEQGDSAMYLCASSSSGAEPQHFGDGTRLSIL.

This clonotype was recorded many times. The chain links TRBV28 to TRBJ2-6, with 7 positions matching TRBD1. The germline V gene has CDR1 MDHEN and CDR2 SYDVKM. Trimming took 3 bases from V and 4 from J; bases not matched to a gene: 6. The CDR3 is made up of 16 amino acids. The DNA of the CDR3 is TGTGCCAGCAGTTTTGTTACAGGGGTCGGGGCCAACGTCCTGACTTTC. As protein: CASSFVTGVGANVLTF.

This clonotype was counted at least ten times. The chain carries TRBV6-2 or TRBV6-3 and TRBJ2-3, with TRBD1 identical over 7 bases. Germline CDR1 is MNHEY and CDR2 is SVGEGT. Trimming removed 6 bases from V and 2 bases from J; junction bases left unmatched: 5. The CDR3 spans 14 residues. This chain's CDR3 is CASRKGQITDTQYF. CDR3 in DNA: TGTGCCAGCAGAAAGGGACAGATCACAGATACGCAGTATTTT.

This clonotype was counted many times. V usage is TRBV6-1 and J usage is TRBJ2-3; D gene ambiguous. Germline-derived CDR1 and CDR2 are MNHNS and SASEGT. The CDR3 length is 15 residues. Trimming cost V 1 base and J 0 bases, with 8 bases left between them. The CDR3 sequence: CASSEGAPSTDTQYF. The CDR3, as DNA: TGTGCCAGCAGTGAAGGGGCTCCCAGCACAGATACGCAGTATTTT.

This clonotype was seen repeatedly, ten times or more. The chain links TRBV4-1 to TRBJ2-7; the D gene is possibly TRBD1 (6 bases). V lost 0 bases to trimming and J lost 3 bases, with 9 bases between them. From germline, CDR1 is MGHRA and CDR2 YSYEKL. The CDR3 is 14 amino acids. CDR3 residues: CASSQDRGFYEQYF. CDR3 sequence (DNA): TGCGCCAGCAGCCAAGACAGGGGCTTCTACGAGCAGTACTTC.

This clonotype was recorded at least ten times. This chain uses TRBV9 with TRBJ1-6; D possibly corresponds to TRBD1 (6 bases). Deletions cut 0 bases from V and 7 bases from J, with 8 bases between. The CDR3 is 14 amino acids. CDR1 is SGDLS, CDR2 YYNGEE, per germline. The CDR3 is CASSVEGENSPLHF. The CDR3 nucleotides read TGTGCCAGCAGCGTAGAGGGGGAGAATTCACCCCTCCACTTT.

This clonotype was counted at least ten times. The V call is TRBV20-1, the J call TRBJ1-1; D remains ambiguous. This CDR3 contains 13 residues. The germline V gene has CDR1 DFQATT and CDR2 SNEGSKA (reference sequence). The germline V and J ends were trimmed by 5 bases and 5 bases, with 15 bases remaining between them. In nucleotides, the CDR3 is TGCAGTGCTTCCGGATACTTTGGGACTGAAGCTTTCTTT. It encodes CSASGYFGTEAFF.

This clonotype was counted many times. The rearrangement links TRBV3-1 to TRBJ2-1; the match to TRBD2 covers 9 bases. Unmatched junction bases numbered 10, after V lost 1 base and J lost 15 bases. CDR1 and CDR2 (germline): LGHDT, YNNKEL (reference sequence). The CDR3 is made up of 14 amino acids. The CDR3 loop is CASSQGLTGTSLFF. DNA of the CDR3: TGTGCCAGCAGCCAAGGCCTAACCGGGACTAGCTTGTTCTTC.

This clonotype has ten or more counts. The chain couples TRBV18 to TRBJ1-1; D may be TRBD1 (5 bases). V lost 2 bases, J lost 5 bases, and 9 bases lay in between. The length of the CDR3 is 13 residues. In germline, CDR1 is KGHSH, CDR2 LQKENI. The CDR3 here is CASSPRRGTEAFF. CDR3 nucleotide sequence: TGTGCCAGCTCACCAAGGCGGGGGACTGAAGCTTTCTTT.

Many counts were recorded for this clonotype. V gene TRBV20-1 combines with J gene TRBJ2-7; 10 bases agree with TRBD2. Looked up from germline, CDR1 is DFQATT and CDR2 is SNEGSKA (reference sequence). This CDR3 spans 13 amino acids. Unmatched junction bases numbered 5, after V lost 5 bases and J lost 4 bases. Here the CDR3 reads CSASSGSRYEQYF. For the CDR3, the DNA is TGCAGTGCTTCTAGCGGGAGTCGGTACGAGCAGTACTTC.

This clonotype was detected many times. This chain links TRBV12-3 or TRBV12-4 with TRBJ2-1, with 12 bases that match TRBD2. The CDR3 is 14 amino acids. After removal of 6 bases from V and 6 bases from J, the junction contained 3 bases not matched to a gene. CDR3 DNA: TGTGCCAGCAGGCTAGCGGGAGGGGCCAATGAGCAGTTCTTC. Its translation: CASRLAGGANEQFF.

Many counts were recorded for this clonotype. This chain links TRBV5-1 with TRBJ1-4; D is ambiguous. Per the germline V gene, CDR1 is SGHRS and CDR2 is YFSETQ. This CDR3 contains 15 residues. With 5 bases removed from V and 4 bases from J, the gap between germline ends came to 15 bases. In DNA, the CDR3 is TGCGCCAGCAGGGACCGCTGGACCGGTAATGAAAAACTGTTTTTT. Translating gives CASRDRWTGNEKLFF. The whole variable domain, filled in from reference TRBV5-1 and TRBJ1-4, reads KAGVTQTPRYLIKTRGQQVTLSCSPISGHRSVSWYQQTPGQGLQFLFEYFSETQRNKGNFPGRFSGRQFSNSRSEMNVSTLELGDSALYLCASRDRWTGNEKLFFGSGTQLSVL.

In its sample, this clonotype was seen many times. This chain joins TRBV5-1 and TRBJ2-3, with a possible D match to TRBD1 (7 bases). CDR3 length: 16 residues. Germline CDR1 and CDR2: SGHRS and YFSETQ. With 4 bases removed from V and 1 base from J, the gap between germline ends came to 16 bases. The CDR3 sequence: CASSGGQGGRTDTQYF. The CDR3 nucleotides are TGCGCCAGCAGCGGAGGGCAGGGGGGTCGCACAGATACGCAGTATTTT.

Ten or more counts support this clonotype. This chain connects TRBV4-2 to TRBJ2-7; perhaps TRBD2 as D (7 bases). The CDR3 length is 13 residues. Trimming took off 2 bases at V and 5 bases at J, with 10 bases between the two ends. The germline V gene encodes CDR1 LGHNA and CDR2 YNFKEQ. The CDR3 sequence: CASSQRGGDEQYF. The CDR3 DNA reads as TGTGCCAGCAGCCAAAGGGGGGGCGACGAGCAGTACTTC.

This clonotype was detected ten times or more. The chain carries TRBV7-2 and TRBJ1-3; possibly TRBD1 for D (5 bases). The germline V gene encodes CDR1 SGHTA and CDR2 FQGNSA. The CDR3 has 14 residues. Trimming took 3 bases from V and 3 from J, leaving 9 bases between them. In DNA, the CDR3 is TGTGCCAGCAGCTTCCAGGGTTTTGGAAACACCATATATTTT. As protein: CASSFQGFGNTIYF.